The 30 T cell receptor beta chains reported below all come from one sample, sequenced in a study of T cell repertoires and HLA-DP antigens. The label indicates: CD137+ CD4 T cells sorted after culture with HeLa expressing allogeneic HLA-DP. HeLa stimulator cells carried retrovirally transduced HLA-DPA1/DPB1, HLA-DM, invariant chain and CD80. After roughly 15 days, CD4+ cells were restimulated 20 to 25 h with the same allogeneic DPB1. Sequencing used immunoSEQ multiplex PCR; TCRdb keeps in-frame clones, though not all of them. The sample has about 450 clones, less than 75% seen once. Source material: alloreactive CD137+ CD4+ T cells from cultured PBMCs. Sample subset: CD137+ CD4+ cells sorted after 24 h restimulation with the allogeneic HLA-DP-expressing HeLa cells. Every receptor here comes from a man aged 45-65 years in good health and CMV-seronegative.

The chain recombines TRBV13 with TRBJ1-3; D remains unclear. Germline-derived CDR1 and CDR2 are PRHDT and FYEKMQ (reference sequence). The CDR3 contains 17 residues. V was shortened by 0 bases and J by 0 bases, with 12 bases between the two germline ends. CDR3 bases: TGTGCCAGCAGCTTAGGGGAATTAAGACTCTCTGGAAACACCATATATTTT. This encodes CASSLGELRLSGNTIYF.

This clone showed up just a few times. V and J are TRBV11-3 and TRBJ2-7, with D perhaps matching TRBD1 (5 bases). The CDR3 is 17 amino acids. Germline V gene lookup returns CDR1 SGHNT and CDR2 YENEEA. V was trimmed by 1 base and J by 2 bases, leaving 18 bases between them. DNA for the CDR3: TGTGCCAGCAGCTTAGCCCACTTACGTCAGACAGCCTACGAGCAGTACTTC. It encodes CASSLAHLRQTAYEQYF. Full variable domain (missing parts from reference TRBV11-3 and TRBJ2-7): EAGVVQSPRYKIIEKKQPVAFWCNPISGHNTLYWYLQNLGQGPELLIRYENEEAVDDSQLPKDRFSAERLKGVDSTLKIQPAELGDSAVYLCASSLAHLRQTAYEQYFGPGTRLTVT.

In DNA form, the CDR3 reads TGTGCCAGCAATTTCGGGGGGGGCAACTACAATGAGCAGTTCTTC. Residues: CASNFGGGNYNEQFF. The chain links TRBV6-5 to TRBJ2-1, with TRBD2 matching over 8 bases. Germline trimming cut 7 bases from V and 3 bases from J; bases unmatched to any gene: 8. The CDR3 extends over 15 amino acids. Looked up from germline, CDR1 is MNHEY and CDR2 is SVGAGI.

This sequence joins TRBV5-1 and TRBJ1-1, with a tentative D call TRBD1 (5 bases). Germline V gives CDR1 SGHRS, CDR2 YFSETQ. V lost 0 bases, J lost 1 base, and 16 bases lay in between. This CDR3 is built from 17 residues. In DNA form, the CDR3 reads TGCGCCAGCAGCTTGGCCCATTTCGGGGGAGGGAACACTGAAGCTTTCTTT. Encoded protein: CASSLAHFGGGNTEAFF.

This chain uses TRBV29-1 with TRBJ1-2, with D uncertain. The V end lost 4 bases, the J end lost 1 base, and 10 bases lay between the germline ends. CDR1 and CDR2 (germline): SQVTM, ANQGSEA. The CDR3 runs to 13 residues. CDR3 bases: TGCAGCGTTGCCCCGAGCCATAACTATGGCTACACCTTC. It translates to CSVAPSHNYGYTF.

The chain joins TRBV29-1 to TRBJ1-5, with 9 bases fitting TRBD1. V shed 3 bases and J 11 bases; nucleotides not matched to a gene: 8. This CDR3 region has 13 residues. Germline V gives CDR1 SQVTM, CDR2 ANQGSEA. CDR3 protein: CSVEDRGVSAQHF. The CDR3 nucleotides are TGCAGCGTTGAGGACAGGGGAGTGTCAGCCCAGCATTTT.

This chain uses TRBV1 with TRBJ1-2. TRBV1 is termed a pseudogene. This CDR3 has 15 amino acids. The CDR3 protein is CTSSLVVRKTYGYTF. CDR3 DNA sequence: TGCACCAGCAGCTTGGTTGTGCGAAAGACCTATGGCTACACCTTC.

The chain uses TRBV7-2 and TRBJ1-1; TRBD1 agrees at 7 bases. After removal of 6 bases from V and 4 bases from J, the junction contained 2 bases not matched to a gene. Germline V gene sequence: CDR1 SGHTA, CDR2 FQGNSA. This CDR3 has 12 residues. The CDR3 DNA reads TGTGCCAGCAGAAGACAGGGCACTGAAGCTTTCTTT. It encodes CASRRQGTEAFF.

Only a few counts were recorded for this clone. The chain couples TRBV18 to TRBJ2-1; possible D gene TRBD2, 6 bases. The CDR3 is 17 amino acids. The germline CDR1 and CDR2 sequences are KGHSH and LQKENI. Trimming took 0 bases from V and 6 from J, leaving 18 bases between them. As DNA, the CDR3 is TGTGCCAGCTCACCACCGGTTACTCGCGGGATAATCAATGAGCAGTTCTTC. Translated: CASSPPVTRGIINEQFF.

This chain links TRBV30 with TRBJ2-5; 9 nucleotides match TRBD1. The CDR3 runs 13 residues. CDR1 is GTSNPN, CDR2 SVGIG, per germline (reference sequence). J was trimmed by 4 bases and V by 2 bases; bases with no gene match: 2. The CDR3 region has the DNA TGTGCCTGGAGTCGACAGGGGGGAGAGACCCAGTACTTC. Encoded protein: CAWSRQGGETQYF.

This chain links TRBV6-5 with TRBJ1-2; no clear D gene. The CDR3 is 15 amino acids. The germline V and J ends were trimmed by 8 bases and 2 bases, with 18 bases remaining between them. Germline-derived CDR1 and CDR2 are MNHEY and SVGAGI. This CDR3 reads CASPKGTTINYGYTF. The CDR3 DNA is TGTGCCAGCCCTAAGGGCACCACGATAAACTATGGCTACACCTTC.

The chain couples TRBV4-3 to TRBJ1-1, with 7 bases fitting TRBD1. J gave up 4 bases and V 3 bases, and 5 bases lay outside the gene matches. The CDR3 consists of 14 residues. Germline V CDR1 and CDR2: LGHNA, YSLEER. Here the CDR3 DNA reads TGCGCCAGCAGCCAGTACAGGGGAAGCACTGAAGCTTTCTTT. Encoded protein: CASSQYRGSTEAFF.

The chain carries TRBV6-1 and TRBJ2-1; 7 nucleotides align to TRBD1. The CDR3 sequence is 12 residues long. V dropped 5 bases and J dropped 15; count of bases not matched to a gene: 10. Germline-derived CDR1 and CDR2 are MNHNS and SASEGT. The CDR3 is CASSTRQGVGFF. The CDR3, as DNA: TGTGCCAGCAGTACCAGACAGGGCGTGGGGTTCTTC.

This chain links TRBV7-8 with TRBJ2-7; possibly TRBD2 for D (5 bases). The CDR3 is made up of 15 amino acids. Germline CDR1 and CDR2: SGHVS and FQNEAQ. The germline V and J ends were trimmed by 1 base and 3 bases, with 13 bases remaining between them. In nucleotides, the CDR3 is TGTGCCAGCAGCTTAGGTGAGGCGGGCGGCTACGAGCAGTACTTC. Translated, it gives CASSLGEAGGYEQYF.

Remarks on this clone: A far larger clone is off by one base, so a read error is likely. The gene calls are TRBV6-6 and TRBJ1-5, with a weak D call TRBD1 (5 bases). The germline CDR1 and CDR2 sequences are MNHNY and SVGAGI (reference sequence). The CDR3 is 16 amino acids. CDR3: CASCYPLGGGNQPQHF. CDR3 nucleotide sequence: TGTGCCAGCTGTTACCCGTTGGGGGGGGGCAATCAGCCCCAGCATTTT.

The chain links TRBV11-2 to TRBJ1-1, with no clear D. The CDR3 sequence is 13 residues long. V was pared by 6 bases and J by 1 base, with 9 bases between. Germline CDR1 is SGHAT and CDR2 is FQNNGV. The CDR3 DNA sequence: TGTGCCAGCAGTACACAGCCGAACACTGAAGCTTTCTTT. This translates into CASSTQPNTEAFF. The full variable domain, its missing parts supplied by reference TRBV11-2 and TRBJ1-1, is EAGVAQSPRYKIIEKRQSVAFWCNPISGHATLYWYQQILGQGPKLLIQFQNNGVVDDSQLPKDRFSAERLKGVDSTLKIQPAKLEDSAVYLCASSTQPNTEAFFGQGTRLTVV.

This clone has only a few counts. This chain links TRBV7-1 with TRBJ2-7; TRBD2 might be the D (5 bases). TRBV7-1 is filed as an ORF, its function uncertain. Trimming took 4 bases from V and 3 from J, leaving 16 bases between them. The CDR3 contains 15 residues. CDR3 in amino acids: CASSLGEAGGYEQYF. The CDR3 nucleotides read TGTGCCAGCAGCTTAGGTGAGGCGGGCGGCTACGAGCAGTACTTC.

This clone was picked up a small number of times. The chain has TRBV7-3 and TRBJ2-7; maybe TRBD1 (5 bases). The germline V gene has CDR1 SGHTA and CDR2 FQGTGA. Trimming removed 2 bases at V and 2 bases at J, with 19 bases between. CDR3 length equals 17 residues. CDR3 sequence (DNA): TGTGCCAGCAGCTTAGCCCACTTACGTCAGACAGCCTACGAGCAGTACTTC. Translation gives CASSLAHLRQTAYEQYF.

The chain recombines TRBV6-6 with TRBJ2-7, with 11 nucleotides matching TRBD2. The CDR3 length is 14 residues. Trimming took 8 bases from V and 4 from J; bases not matched to a gene: 7. Germline V lookup: CDR1 MNHNY, CDR2 SVGAGI (reference sequence). The CDR3 nucleotides read TGTGCCAGCCATCAGACTAGCGGGAATTACGAGCAGTACTTC. This codes for CASHQTSGNYEQYF.

This chain links TRBV10-1 with TRBJ2-3, with 7 positions matching TRBD2. The CDR3 covers 14 residues. Germline V gene sequence: CDR1 WNHNN, CDR2 SYGVQD (reference sequence). The V segment lost 3 bases and the J segment 5 bases; nucleotides outside the gene matches: 5. CDR3 nucleotides: TGCGCCAGCAGTGAAGGCGGGAGAGAAGATACGCAGTATTTT. Residues: CASSEGGREDTQYF.

This chain links TRBV30 with TRBJ1-6, with 8 bases fitting TRBD1. Trimming removed 2 bases from V and 8 bases from J; junction bases left unmatched: 5. CDR1 and CDR2 (germline): GTSNPN, SVGIG (reference sequence). This CDR3 comprises 14 residues. The DNA of the CDR3 is TGTGCCTGGAGTCTTGAGACAGGGGATTCACCCCTCCACTTT. This codes for CAWSLETGDSPLHF. The full variable domain, in which reference TRBV30 and TRBJ1-6 provide the parts outside the CDR3, is SQTIHQWPATLVQPVGSPLSLECTVEGTSNPNLYWYRQAAGRGLQLLFYSVGIGQISSEVPQNLSASRPQDRQFILSSKKLLLSDSGFYLCAWSLETGDSPLHFGNGTRLTVT.

J is TRBJ2-7 and V is TRBV11-2, with no clear D. Trimming removed 3 bases from V and 0 bases from J, with 9 bases in between. Germline values: CDR1 SGHAT, CDR2 FQNNGV. CDR3 length: 14 amino acids. In nucleotides, the CDR3 is TGTGCCAGCAGCTTCAACCCGTTCTCCTACGAGCAGTACTTC. Encoded protein: CASSFNPFSYEQYF.

The chain combines TRBV6-8 with TRBJ1-2; tentatively, D is TRBD1 (5 bases). Deletions cut 3 bases from V and 4 bases from J, with 6 bases between. CDR1 and CDR2 (germline): MNHGY, SAAAGT. The CDR3 contains 12 residues. This CDR3 reads CASSYGTYGYTF. Here the CDR3 DNA reads TGTGCCAGCAGTTATGGGACCTATGGCTACACCTTC.

The chain is built from TRBV10-1 and TRBJ1-2; the D is unclear. Looked up from germline, CDR1 is WNHNN and CDR2 is SYGVQD (reference sequence). The CDR3 totals 16 residues. The V gene lost 5 bases and the J gene lost 4 bases, with 20 bases spanning the gap. The CDR3 spells CASSLSRSRKTYGYTF. The CDR3 nucleotides read TGCGCCAGCAGTTTATCTCGATCGCGAAAGACCTATGGCTACACCTTC.

This clone ranks as large. This sequence joins TRBV5-1 and TRBJ1-2; a possible D gene is TRBD1 (6 bases). Per the germline V gene, CDR1 is SGHRS and CDR2 is YFSETQ. V was shortened by 5 bases and J by 4 bases, with 12 bases between the two germline ends. There are 13 residues in the CDR3. DNA for the CDR3: TGCGCCAGCAGGACAGAGGGGGTCTATGGCTACACCTTC. This codes for CASRTEGVYGYTF.

In its sample, this clone was seen a few times. The chain is built from TRBV5-5 and TRBJ1-5; D is undetermined. Germline V lookup: CDR1 SGHKS, CDR2 YYEKEE (reference sequence). The CDR3 extends over 15 amino acids. V gave up 3 bases and J gave up 3 bases, with 13 bases separating them. The CDR3 DNA is TGTGCCAGCAGCTCCCGCCCGGAATTCAATCAGCCCCAGCATTTT. Protein: CASSSRPEFNQPQHF.

The genes are TRBV28 and TRBJ2-3, with a weak D call TRBD2 (6 bases). The germline CDR1 and CDR2 sequences are MDHEN and SYDVKM. V gave up 6 bases and J gave up 5 bases, with 18 bases separating them. This CDR3 region has 15 residues. The CDR3 is CASRGTGTGEDTQYF. The CDR3 bases are TGTGCCAGCAGGGGAACCGGGACTGGAGAAGATACGCAGTATTTT.

V and J are TRBV6-1 and TRBJ2-1; perhaps TRBD1 as D (6 bases). This CDR3 contains 13 residues. CDR1 is MNHNS and CDR2 is SASEGT in the germline V gene. Deletions cut 9 bases from V and 2 bases from J, with 11 bases between. The CDR3 DNA follows: TGTGCCAGTACAAGACAGGCCTACAATGAGCAGTTCTTC. Residues: CASTRQAYNEQFF.

In DNA form, the CDR3 reads TGTGCCTGGAGTCCTATCGGGACTGGGAATGAGCAGTTCTTC. Its protein product is CAWSPIGTGNEQFF. V and J are TRBV30 and TRBJ2-1, with D possibly TRBD2 on 6 matching bases. V was cut by 2 bases and J by 7 bases, with 15 bases left in between. The CDR3 spans 14 residues. Germline values: CDR1 GTSNPN, CDR2 SVGIG (reference sequence).

By share, this clone counts as large. The rearrangement joins TRBV7-2 to TRBJ2-7; 10 positions match TRBD2. CDR1 and CDR2 (germline): SGHTA, FQGNSA. V was pared by 5 bases and J by 7 bases, with 23 bases of the junction left unmatched. This CDR3 has 19 amino acids. The CDR3 region is CASSLYPSGSNRGSLEQYF. The DNA of the CDR3 is TGTGCCAGCAGCCTCTATCCTAGCGGGAGCAATCGAGGTAGCCTTGAGCAGTACTTC.